One sample yielded the 27 T cell receptor beta chains listed below, sequenced in a study of blood T cell repertoires in COVID-19. Sequencing was performed with immunoSEQ multiplex PCR; in TCRdb, only in-frame clones are kept and a portion is missing. The repertoire holds 140,000 to 150,000 clones, just under 85% seen once, with 3% to 3.5% in the top ten. Sequencing was done on a sample of PBMCs or T cells enriched from blood (not recorded which). All receptors derive from a woman aged 45-60 years with acute COVID-19.

This clone was found a few times. The identical CDR3 is also encoded by other nucleotide sequences in the sample. This chain links TRBV4-2 with TRBJ2-7; 9 bases align to TRBD2. The J segment lost 0 bases and the V segment lost 0 bases, leaving 3 bases of the junction unmatched. CDR1 and CDR2 from the germline V gene are LGHNA and YNFKEQ. CDR3 length: 16 residues. The DNA of the CDR3 is TGTGCCAGCAGCCAAGATGAGACTAGCGGCTCCTACGAGCAGTACTTC. Protein sequence: CASSQDETSGSYEQYF.

As concerns this clone: The same CDR3 arises from other DNA sequences in this sample as well. The chain joins TRBV5-1 to TRBJ1-1; D perhaps matches TRBD1 (5 bases). V was trimmed by 5 bases and J by 0 bases, leaving 11 bases between them. Germline loops: CDR1 SGHRS, CDR2 YFSETQ. There are 14 residues in the CDR3. CDR3 coding DNA: TGCGCCAGCAGGCCACAGGAAATGAACACTGAAGCTTTCTTT. Amino acids: CASRPQEMNTEAFF.

The chain joins TRBV5-1 to TRBJ2-2; unclear D gene. The V gene's germline CDR1 is SGHRS and CDR2 YFSETQ. Trimming cost V 4 bases and J 1 base, with 8 bases left between them. The CDR3 spans 14 residues. The CDR3 bases are TGCGCCAGCAGCCCCCTAGGGAACACCGGGGAGCTGTTTTTT. Its translation is CASSPLGNTGELFF.

The chain carries TRBV6-2 or TRBV6-3 and TRBJ2-5; weak D call: TRBD1 (5 bases). Germline values: CDR1 MNHEY, CDR2 SVGEGT. Trimming left V 5 bases short and J 5 bases short, with 15 bases between. The CDR3 has 14 residues. The CDR3 DNA follows: TGTGCCAGCAGTGGGCAGGGCGAGTCGGAGACCCAGTACTTC. Translating it yields CASSGQGESETQYF.

Note on this clone: Other nucleotide sequences in the sample specify the same CDR3. The V call is TRBV2, the J call TRBJ1-5, with D maybe TRBD1 (6 bases). V lost 6 bases to trimming and J lost 0 bases, with 12 bases between them. The CDR3 covers 15 residues. Germline CDR1 reads SNHLY; CDR2 reads FYNNEI. CDR3 coding DNA: TGTGCCAGCAGACCGCAGGGGAATAGCAATCAGCCCCAGCATTTT. This translates into CASRPQGNSNQPQHF.

The chain combines TRBV3-1 (or the pseudogene TRBV3-2) with TRBJ2-7, with TRBD2 matching 13 bases. The length of the CDR3 is 15 residues. Germline CDR1 and CDR2: LGHDT and YNNKEL (reference sequence). With 4 bases clipped from V and 4 bases from J, the junction kept 4 bases outside the gene matches. The CDR3 coding sequence is TGTGCCAGCAGCCTAGGACTAGCGGGAGAGTACGAGCAGTACTTC. Amino acid sequence: CASSLGLAGEYEQYF.

This chain links TRBV2 with TRBJ1-4; 8 bases are a match to TRBD1. V gave up 8 bases and J gave up 0 bases; unmatched junction bases: 8. CDR1 is SNHLY, CDR2 FYNNEI, per germline. The CDR3 has 16 amino acids. This CDR3 reads CASYRQGLSTNEKLFF. The CDR3 bases are TGTGCCAGCTACCGACAGGGGCTTTCAACTAATGAAAAACTGTTTTTT. The variable domain in full, with the rest retrieved from reference TRBV2 and TRBJ1-4, is EPEVTQTPSHQVTQMGQEVILRCVPISNHLYFYWYRQILGQKVEFLVSFYNNEISEKSEIFDDQFSVERPDGSNFTLKIRSTKLEDSAMYFCASYRQGLSTNEKLFFGSGTQLSVL.

In DNA, the CDR3 is TGTGCCAGCAGCCAACGTACTAGAGGGACAGATACGCAGTATTTT. It encodes CASSQRTRGTDTQYF. The gene calls are TRBV2 and TRBJ2-3; D is possibly TRBD2 (5 bases). With 6 bases removed from V and 3 bases from J, the gap between germline ends came to 16 bases. The CDR3 has 15 amino acids. The germline CDR1 and CDR2 sequences are SNHLY and FYNNEI. Full variable domain (rest looked up from reference TRBV2 and TRBJ2-3): EPEVTQTPSHQVTQMGQEVILRCVPISNHLYFYWYRQILGQKVEFLVSFYNNEISEKSEIFDDQFSVERPDGSNFTLKIRSTKLEDSAMYFCASSQRTRGTDTQYFGPGTRLTVL.

The chain recombines TRBV9 with TRBJ1-2; a possible D gene is TRBD1 (5 bases). CDR1 SGDLS and CDR2 YYNGEE come from the germline V gene. Trimming took off 4 bases at V and 0 bases at J, with 10 bases between the two ends. The CDR3 runs 14 residues. Written as DNA, the CDR3 is TGTGCCAGCAGCAACAGGAAGGCTAACTATGGCTACACCTTC. It yields the protein CASSNRKANYGYTF.

J is TRBJ1-2 and V is TRBV27, with D unclear. The CDR3 is 13 residues long. CDR1 and CDR2 from the germline V gene are MNHEY and SMNVEV (reference sequence). Trimming pared 0 bases from V and 4 bases from J, leaving 6 bases between. The CDR3 spells CASSLSGSYGYTF. The CDR3 DNA reads TGTGCCAGCAGTTTATCAGGGAGCTATGGCTACACCTTC.

This chain uses TRBV24-1 with TRBJ2-3; tentative D call: TRBD2 (6 bases). Germline CDR1 KGHDR, CDR2 SFDVKD. Trimming shortened V by 9 bases and J by 6 bases, and 21 bases separated the two germline ends. CDR3 length equals 15 residues. The CDR3 nucleotides read TGTGCCACCGGGGACGGGAGTGTTCGCGGGGATACGCAGTATTTT. Translation: CATGDGSVRGDTQYF.

The rearrangement uses TRBV18 and TRBJ1-5; 9 positions agree with TRBD1. Trimming took 0 bases from V and 2 from J; bases not matched to a gene: 5. CDR3 size: 17 residues. CDR1 and CDR2 from the germline V gene are KGHSH and LQKENI. The DNA of the CDR3 is TGTGCCAGCTCACCACCTGGGACAGGGAATGGCAATCAGCCCCAGCATTTT. Amino acids: CASSPPGTGNGNQPQHF. Variable domain in full (rest from reference TRBV18 and TRBJ1-5): NAGVMQNPRHLVRRRGQEARLRCSPMKGHSHVYWYRQLPEEGLKFMVYLQKENIIDESGMPKERFSAEFPKEGPSILRIQQVVRGDSAAYFCASSPPGTGNGNQPQHFGDGTRLSIL.

This rearrangement joins TRBV9 to TRBJ1-3; D uncertain. The CDR3 is 16 residues long. V was clipped by 0 bases and J by 1 base, with 11 bases between them. The germline V gene has CDR1 SGDLS and CDR2 YYNGEE. The CDR3 here is CASSVGGITSGNTIYF. For the CDR3, the DNA is TGTGCCAGCAGCGTAGGAGGGATTACTTCTGGAAACACCATATATTTT.

This chain links TRBV9 with TRBJ1-1, with D hard to call. The V and J ends lost 4 bases and 1 base respectively, with 8 bases between them. The V gene's germline CDR1 is SGDLS and CDR2 YYNGEE. CDR3 length: 13 amino acids. For the CDR3, the DNA is TGTGCCAGCAGCCCCTCCGGGAACACTGAAGCTTTCTTT. This encodes CASSPSGNTEAFF. Together with reference TRBV9 and TRBJ1-1, the CDR3 gives the full variable domain: DSGVTQTPKHLITATGQRVTLRCSPRSGDLSVYWYQQSLDQGLQFLIQYYNGEERAKGNILERFSAQQFPDLHSELNLSSLELGDSALYFCASSPSGNTEAFFGQGTRLTVV.

The chain is built from TRBV5-1 and TRBJ2-1; D unclear. The CDR3 totals 14 residues. V was pared by 0 bases and J by 6 bases, with 10 bases between. Looked up from germline, CDR1 is SGHRS and CDR2 is YFSETQ. This CDR3 reads CASSLGEISNEQFF. In DNA, the CDR3 is TGCGCCAGCAGCTTGGGCGAGATTTCCAATGAGCAGTTCTTC.

This clone was seen only a few times. The chain couples TRBV4-1 to TRBJ1-2, with TRBD1 matching over 7 bases. V lost 4 bases to trimming and J lost 4 bases; unmatched junction nucleotides: 6. CDR3 length equals 14 residues. The germline V gene has CDR1 MGHRA and CDR2 YSYEKL. CDR3 coding DNA: TGCGCCAGCAGCCTCTCGGACAGGCTCTATGGCTACACCTTC. This gives the protein CASSLSDRLYGYTF.

The CDR3 is CASSFVTVKNTEAFF. The CDR3 DNA reads TGTGCCAGCAGCTTTGTAACGGTGAAGAACACTGAAGCTTTCTTT. The gene calls are TRBV5-5 and TRBJ1-1, with D hard to call. Germline assignment: CDR1 SGHKS and CDR2 YYEKEE (reference sequence). The ends were cut back, 2 bases at V and 1 base at J, with 12 bases in the middle. There are 15 residues in the CDR3.

This chain joins TRBV7-9 and TRBJ2-5; tentatively, D is TRBD2 (5 bases). This CDR3 is built from 13 residues. The germline V gene has CDR1 SEHNR and CDR2 FQNEAQ (reference sequence). Trimming took 4 bases from V and 3 from J, leaving 9 bases between them. The CDR3 DNA follows: TGTGCCAGCAGCTCCTCCGGGGAAGAGACCCAGTACTTC. It yields the protein CASSSSGEETQYF.

This chain uses TRBV5-1 with TRBJ2-1; 7 nucleotides line up with TRBD2. Germline CDR1 is SGHRS and CDR2 is YFSETQ. V shed 4 bases, J shed 5 bases, and the junction held 12 bases outside the gene matches. This CDR3 comprises 16 residues. CDR3 amino acids: CASSEGRRESHNEQFF. For the CDR3, the DNA is TGCGCCAGCAGCGAAGGTCGGCGGGAGTCCCACAATGAGCAGTTCTTC.

The rearrangement joins TRBV7-9 to TRBJ1-2; possibly TRBD1 for D (6 bases). CDR1 is SEHNR, CDR2 FQNEAQ, per germline (reference sequence). Trimming removed 10 bases at V and 12 bases at J, with 15 bases between. The CDR3 contains 10 residues. CDR3 bases: TGTGCCATCGACCGGGGGGGCGACACCTTC. It translates to CAIDRGGDTF.

V gene TRBV20-1 combines with J gene TRBJ1-2; no reliable D call. CDR1 is DFQATT and CDR2 is SNEGSKA in the germline V gene (reference sequence). Trimming stripped 7 bases from V and 1 base from J, with 7 bases between. CDR3 length: 11 residues. CDR3 coding DNA: TGCAGTGTTGACTTTAACTATGGCTACACCTTC. Translated, it gives CSVDFNYGYTF.

The chain couples TRBV5-5 to TRBJ1-3, with D possibly being TRBD1 (5 bases). The ends were cut back, 4 bases at V and 0 bases at J, with 8 bases in the middle. CDR3 length: 14 amino acids. Germline V lookup: CDR1 SGHKS, CDR2 YYEKEE (reference sequence). Written as DNA, the CDR3 is TGTGCCAGCAGCAGCAGGGACTCTGGAAACACCATATATTTT. The encoded protein is CASSSRDSGNTIYF.

The chain employs TRBV5-8 and TRBJ2-5, with a tentative D call TRBD1 (6 bases). The V and J ends lost 0 bases and 1 base respectively, with 10 bases between them. CDR3 size: 15 residues. Per the germline V gene, CDR1 is SGHTS and CDR2 is YDEGEE. CDR3 nucleotides: TGTGCCAGCAGCTTGGGACTACAGGGCCAAGAGACCCAGTACTTC. Translating gives CASSLGLQGQETQYF.

This clone was seen only once. This chain connects TRBV11-3 to TRBJ2-7; TRBD2 matches 9 bases. V lost 5 bases and J lost 2; bases outside the gene matches: 4. In germline, CDR1 is SGHNT, CDR2 YENEEA. This CDR3 region has 14 residues. CDR3 sequence reads: CASSVLAGAYEQYF. In DNA, the CDR3 is TGTGCCAGCAGCGTACTAGCGGGTGCCTACGAGCAGTACTTC.

The J gene is TRBJ2-2, the V gene TRBV24-1; TRBD2 agrees at 8 bases. The CDR3 length is 15 residues. CDR1 KGHDR and CDR2 SFDVKD come from the germline V gene. Losses at the gene ends were 9 bases for V and 5 bases for J; bases not matched to a gene: 10. The DNA of the CDR3 is TGTGCCACCGGAACCGGGACTAGTCAAACCGGGGAGCTGTTTTTT. Its protein is CATGTGTSQTGELFF.

This chain uses TRBV27 with TRBJ1-6; possibly TRBD1 for D (6 bases). Germline V gene sequence: CDR1 MNHEY, CDR2 SMNVEV (reference sequence). The germline V and J ends were trimmed by 3 bases and 11 bases, with 17 bases remaining between them. The CDR3 is made up of 15 amino acids. CDR3 in amino acids: CASSFQQGRATPLHF. CDR3 coding DNA: TGTGCCAGCAGTTTTCAACAGGGAAGGGCGACACCCCTCCACTTT.

The rearrangement uses TRBV24-1 and TRBJ2-3; no clear D gene. Germline V lookup: CDR1 KGHDR, CDR2 SFDVKD. CDR3 size: 15 residues. V shed 4 bases and J shed 2 bases, with 12 bases lying between them. CDR3 protein: CATSDQLNPTDTQYF. Written as DNA, the CDR3 is TGTGCCACCAGTGACCAACTAAATCCCACAGATACGCAGTATTTT.